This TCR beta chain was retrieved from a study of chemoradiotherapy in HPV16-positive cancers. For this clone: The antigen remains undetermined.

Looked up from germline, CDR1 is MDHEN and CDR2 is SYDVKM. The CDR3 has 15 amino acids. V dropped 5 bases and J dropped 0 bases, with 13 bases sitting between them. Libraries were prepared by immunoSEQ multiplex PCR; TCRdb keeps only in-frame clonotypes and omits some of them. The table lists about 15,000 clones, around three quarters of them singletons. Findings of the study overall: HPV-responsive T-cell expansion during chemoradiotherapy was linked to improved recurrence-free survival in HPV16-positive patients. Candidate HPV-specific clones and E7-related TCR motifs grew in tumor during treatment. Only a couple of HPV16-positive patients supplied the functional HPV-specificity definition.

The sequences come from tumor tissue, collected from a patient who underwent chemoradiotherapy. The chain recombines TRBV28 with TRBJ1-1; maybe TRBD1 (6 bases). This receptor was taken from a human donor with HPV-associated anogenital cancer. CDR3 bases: TGTGCCAGCAGTCTTTCCGGGACATTGAACACTGAAGCTTTCTTT. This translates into CASSLSGTLNTEAFF.